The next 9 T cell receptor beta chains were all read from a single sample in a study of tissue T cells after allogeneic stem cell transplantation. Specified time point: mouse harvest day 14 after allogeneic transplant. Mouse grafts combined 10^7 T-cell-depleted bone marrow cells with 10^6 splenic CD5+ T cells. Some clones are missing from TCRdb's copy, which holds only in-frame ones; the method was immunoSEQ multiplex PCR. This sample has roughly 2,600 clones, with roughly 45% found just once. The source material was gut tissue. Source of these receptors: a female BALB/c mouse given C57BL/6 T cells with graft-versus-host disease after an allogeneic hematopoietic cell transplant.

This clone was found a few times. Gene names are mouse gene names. The CDR3 protein is CASSPQGNQDTQYF. The DNA read from the CDR3 is TGTGCCAGCAGTCCACAGGGTAACCAAGACACCCAGTAC. The rearrangement links TRBV26 to TRBJ2-5; TRBD1 might be the D (6 bases). The read is 1 residue too short to cover the CDR3 end, so that end is filled in from the germline J gene. Trimming pared 4 bases from V and 0 bases from J, leaving 8 bases between. The germline gives CDR1 KGHPV, CDR2 FQNQEV (reference sequence). The CDR3 consists of 14 residues.

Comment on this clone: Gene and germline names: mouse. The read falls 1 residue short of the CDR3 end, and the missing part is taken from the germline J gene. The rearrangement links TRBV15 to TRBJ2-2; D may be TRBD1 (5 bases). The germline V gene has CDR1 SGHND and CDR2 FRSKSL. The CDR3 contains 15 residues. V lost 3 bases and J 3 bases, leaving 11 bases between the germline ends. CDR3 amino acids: CASSFTRADTGQLYF. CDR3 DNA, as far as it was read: TGTGCCAGCAGTTTCACCAGGGCGGACACCGGGCAGCTCTAC.

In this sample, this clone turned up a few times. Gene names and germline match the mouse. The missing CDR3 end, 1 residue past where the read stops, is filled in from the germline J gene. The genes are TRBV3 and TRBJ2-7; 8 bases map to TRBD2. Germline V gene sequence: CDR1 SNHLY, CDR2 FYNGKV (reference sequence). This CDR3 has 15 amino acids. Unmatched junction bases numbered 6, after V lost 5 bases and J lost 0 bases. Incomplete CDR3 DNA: TGTGCCAGCAGCCTACGACTGGGGAGCTCCTATGAACAGTAC. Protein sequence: CASSLRLGSSYEQY. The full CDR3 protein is CASSLRLGSSYEQYF. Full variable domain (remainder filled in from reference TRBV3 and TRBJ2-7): GPKVLQIPSHQIIDMGQMVTLNCDPVSNHLYFYWYKQILGQQMEFLVNFYNGKVMEKSKLFKDQFSVERPDGSYFTLKIQPTALEDSAVYFCASSLRLGSSYEQYFGPGTRLTVL.

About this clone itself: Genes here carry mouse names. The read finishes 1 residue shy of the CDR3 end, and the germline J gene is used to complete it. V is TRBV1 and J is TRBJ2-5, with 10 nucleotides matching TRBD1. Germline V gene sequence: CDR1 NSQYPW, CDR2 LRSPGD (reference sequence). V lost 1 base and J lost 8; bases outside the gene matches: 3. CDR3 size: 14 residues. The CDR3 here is CTCSAGQGAGTQYF. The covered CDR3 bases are TGCACCTGCAGTGCAGGACAGGGGGCAGGCACCCAGTAC.

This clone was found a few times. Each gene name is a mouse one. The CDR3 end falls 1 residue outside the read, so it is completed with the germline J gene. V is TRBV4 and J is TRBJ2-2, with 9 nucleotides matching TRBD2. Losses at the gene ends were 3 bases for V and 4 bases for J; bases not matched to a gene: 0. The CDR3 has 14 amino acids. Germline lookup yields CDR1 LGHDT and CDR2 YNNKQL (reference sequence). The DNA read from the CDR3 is TGTGCCAGCAGCTACTGGGGGGGCACCGGGCAGCTCTAC. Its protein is CASSYWGGTGQLY. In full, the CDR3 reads CASSYWGGTGQLYF.

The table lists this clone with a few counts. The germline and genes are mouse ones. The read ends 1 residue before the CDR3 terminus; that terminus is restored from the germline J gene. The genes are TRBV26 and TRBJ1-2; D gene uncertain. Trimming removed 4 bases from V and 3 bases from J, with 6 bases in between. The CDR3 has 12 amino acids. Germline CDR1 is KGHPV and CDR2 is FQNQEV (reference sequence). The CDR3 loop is CASSRGYSDYTF. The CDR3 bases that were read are TGTGCCAGCAGTCGAGGGTACTCCGACTACACC.

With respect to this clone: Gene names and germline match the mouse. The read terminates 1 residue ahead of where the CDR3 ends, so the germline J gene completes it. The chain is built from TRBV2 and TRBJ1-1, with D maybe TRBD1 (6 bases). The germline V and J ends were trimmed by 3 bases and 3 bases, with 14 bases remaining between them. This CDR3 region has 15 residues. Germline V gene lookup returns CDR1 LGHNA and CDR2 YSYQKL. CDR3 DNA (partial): TGTGCCAGCAGCCAGCTCCAGGGGATGGACACAGAAGTCTTC. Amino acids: CASSQLQGMDTEVF. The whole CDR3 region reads CASSQLQGMDTEVFF.

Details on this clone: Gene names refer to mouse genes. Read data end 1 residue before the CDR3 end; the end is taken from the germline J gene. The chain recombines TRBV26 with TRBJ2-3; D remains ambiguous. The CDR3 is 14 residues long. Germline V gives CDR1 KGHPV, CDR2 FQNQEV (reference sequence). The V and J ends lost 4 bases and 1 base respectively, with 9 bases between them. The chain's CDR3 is CASSPTMGAETLYF. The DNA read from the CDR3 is TGTGCCAGCAGTCCCACCATGGGTGCAGAAACGCTGTAT.

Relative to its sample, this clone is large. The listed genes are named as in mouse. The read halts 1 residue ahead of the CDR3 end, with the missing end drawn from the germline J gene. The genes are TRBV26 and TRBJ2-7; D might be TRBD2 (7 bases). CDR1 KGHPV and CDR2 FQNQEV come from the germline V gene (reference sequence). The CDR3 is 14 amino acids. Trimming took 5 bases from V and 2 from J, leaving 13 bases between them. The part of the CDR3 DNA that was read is TGTGCCAGCAGTGGGGTGGGGGGCGCCTATGAACAGTAC. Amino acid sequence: CASSGVGGAYEQY. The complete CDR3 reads CASSGVGGAYEQYF.